The 21 T cell receptor beta chains below were found in one sample sequenced in a study of OX40 agonist ivuxolimab in advanced cancers. Data came from immunoSEQ multiplex PCR; TCRdb stores just in-frame clones and leaves some out. This repertoire shows 65,000 to 75,000 clones, 80% to 95% found once; its top ten account for about 0.45%. The sample in question was CD4+ or CD8+ T cells sorted from blood, obtained in a trial of the OX40 agonist ivuxolimab. These receptors all stem from an adult with an advanced solid tumor such as melanoma, head and neck, liver or kidney cancer.

V gene TRBV4-1 combines with J gene TRBJ2-3, with 11 nucleotides matching TRBD2. The germline CDR1 and CDR2 sequences are MGHRA and YSYEKL. The junction had 5 bases not matched to a gene; V was cut back by 1 base and J by 2 bases. The CDR3 has 17 residues. The CDR3 region is CASSQGSGRASTDTQYF. For the CDR3, the DNA is TGCGCCAGCAGCCAAGGTAGCGGGAGGGCATCCACAGATACGCAGTATTTT.

V is TRBV5-1 and J is TRBJ2-2; D not certain. Trimming removed 0 bases at V and 4 bases at J, with 4 bases between. Germline lookup yields CDR1 SGHRS and CDR2 YFSETQ. This CDR3 is 13 amino acids long. The CDR3 loop reads CASSLVPTGELFF. The CDR3 coding sequence is TGCGCCAGCAGCTTGGTGCCCACCGGGGAGCTGTTTTTT.

The chain recombines TRBV18 with TRBJ2-7; 9 nucleotides align to TRBD1. The CDR3 sequence is 17 residues long. With 3 bases clipped from V and 4 bases from J, the junction kept 13 bases outside the gene matches. CDR1 KGHSH and CDR2 LQKENI come from the germline V gene. Here the CDR3 DNA reads TGTGCCAGCTCACCTGACAGGGGGTTAAACATGAGGTACGAGCAGTACTTC. Translation gives CASSPDRGLNMRYEQYF.

The chain recombines TRBV19 with TRBJ1-4; D remains ambiguous. CDR1 LNHDA and CDR2 SQIVND come from the germline V gene (reference sequence). The CDR3 length is 17 residues. The V end was cut by 5 bases, the J end by 3 bases, with 19 bases between. CDR3 DNA: TGTGCCAGTAGTGCTCGCGCTATACCGGCGGCTAATGAAAAACTGTTTTTT. Its protein product is CASSARAIPAANEKLFF.

The gene calls are TRBV2 and TRBJ2-6; D gene ambiguous. The germline V and J ends were trimmed by 2 bases and 0 bases, with 2 bases remaining between them. CDR3 length equals 14 residues. Germline CDR1 SNHLY, CDR2 FYNNEI. CDR3 region: CASSERSGANVLTF. For the CDR3, the DNA is TGTGCCAGCAGTGAACGCTCTGGGGCCAACGTCCTGACTTTC.

The rearrangement links TRBV7-9 to TRBJ1-2; D not certain. Germline CDR1 SEHNR, CDR2 FQNEAQ (reference sequence). V was shortened by 5 bases and J by 3 bases, with 7 bases between the two germline ends. The CDR3 sequence is 12 residues long. Here the CDR3 reads CASSPEDYGYTF. The CDR3 region has the DNA TGTGCCAGCAGCCCTGAGGACTATGGCTACACCTTC.

The J gene is TRBJ2-5, the V gene TRBV4-2, with 10 bases that match TRBD2. CDR1 LGHNA and CDR2 YNFKEQ come from the germline V gene. The V and J ends lost 0 bases and 6 bases, in that order; junction bases with no gene match: 4. The CDR3 loop spans 15 amino acids. As DNA, the CDR3 is TGTGCCAGCAGCCAAGATCCTAGCGGGAGAAAGACCCAGTACTTC. Translating gives CASSQDPSGRKTQYF.

The rearrangement links TRBV18 to TRBJ2-2, with D uncertain. There are 17 residues in the CDR3. V was cut by 2 bases and J by 5 bases, with 18 bases left in between. Looked up from germline, CDR1 is KGHSH and CDR2 is LQKENI. Here the CDR3 DNA reads TGTGCCAGCTCACCAAATCGTGGAGCCTGGGGAACCGGGGAGCTGTTTTTT. Translating gives CASSPNRGAWGTGELFF.

V gene TRBV7-9 combines with J gene TRBJ2-2; D may be TRBD2 (6 bases). This CDR3 is 15 amino acids long. Per germline, CDR1 SEHNR and CDR2 FQNEAQ (reference sequence). V dropped 5 bases and J dropped 6 bases, with 16 bases sitting between them. CDR3 amino acids: CASSGGTGVAGELFF. The CDR3 coding sequence is TGTGCCAGCAGCGGGGGGACGGGTGTCGCCGGGGAGCTGTTTTTT. The full variable domain, rest sourced from reference TRBV7-9 and TRBJ2-2, is DTGVSQNPRHKITKRGQNVTFRCDPISEHNRLYWYRQTLGQGPEFLTYFQNEAQLEKSRLLSDRFSAERPKGSFSTLEIQRTEQGDSAMYLCASSGGTGVAGELFFGEGSRLTVL.

The chain joins TRBV19 to TRBJ1-2; D may be TRBD1 (6 bases). The CDR3 spans 15 residues. Germline values: CDR1 LNHDA, CDR2 SQIVND (reference sequence). Deletions cut 4 bases from V and 3 bases from J, with 15 bases between. CDR3 nucleotides: TGTGCCAGTAGTACCGAAATACAGGGCTACTATGGCTACACCTTC. This encodes CASSTEIQGYYGYTF.

A single count supports this clone. The chain employs TRBV5-1 and TRBJ1-5; D is unclear. There are 17 residues in the CDR3. CDR1 is SGHRS and CDR2 is YFSETQ in the germline V gene. Trimming took off 0 bases at V and 0 bases at J, with 13 bases between the two ends. The CDR3 nucleotides are TGCGCCAGCAGCTTGGGACCCCCAGGAGATAGCAATCAGCCCCAGCATTTT. This translates into CASSLGPPGDSNQPQHF. Variable domain in full (rest from reference TRBV5-1 and TRBJ1-5): KAGVTQTPRYLIKTRGQQVTLSCSPISGHRSVSWYQQTPGQGLQFLFEYFSETQRNKGNFPGRFSGRQFSNSRSEMNVSTLELGDSALYLCASSLGPPGDSNQPQHFGDGTRLSIL.

V usage is TRBV19 and J usage is TRBJ2-3; 10 bases line up with TRBD2. The CDR3 has 16 amino acids. The V gene end was trimmed by 9 bases and the J gene end by 0 bases; junction bases not matched to a gene: 9. Germline V gene sequence: CDR1 LNHDA, CDR2 SQIVND (reference sequence). This chain's CDR3 is CASIGIAGGSTDTQYF. DNA for the CDR3: TGTGCCAGCATCGGTATAGCGGGAGGTAGCACAGATACGCAGTATTTT.

The rearrangement uses TRBV19 and TRBJ2-1; D possibly corresponds to TRBD2 (6 bases). Trimming stripped 4 bases from V and 6 bases from J, with 16 bases between. The CDR3 is 15 amino acids. Germline CDR1 is LNHDA and CDR2 is SQIVND (reference sequence). This chain's CDR3 is CASSKTGGLGNEQFF. The CDR3, as DNA: TGTGCCAGTAGTAAAACCGGGGGTCTGGGCAATGAGCAGTTCTTC.

V and J are TRBV5-1 and TRBJ2-5; 8 nucleotides line up with TRBD1. The CDR3 spans 15 residues. Germline V gene lookup returns CDR1 SGHRS and CDR2 YFSETQ. With V trimmed by 4 bases and J by 5 bases, 10 bases remained unmatched. The CDR3 nucleotides are TGCGCCAGCAGCCCGCTGGGGACAGGATCGGAGACCCAGTACTTC. It translates to CASSPLGTGSETQYF.

The V call is TRBV27, the J call TRBJ2-3; D is perhaps TRBD1 or TRBD2 (5 bases each). The CDR3 sequence is 16 residues long. V lost 3 bases and J 1 base, leaving 14 bases between the germline ends. Germline V gene sequence: CDR1 MNHEY, CDR2 SMNVEV (reference sequence). As DNA, the CDR3 is TGTGCCAGCAGTTTGAATCCGGGACCCCGCACAGATACGCAGTATTTT. Protein: CASSLNPGPRTDTQYF.

This clone was counted once. This chain uses TRBV10-3 with TRBJ2-5; 10 bases agree with TRBD1. Germline lookup yields CDR1 ENHRY and CDR2 SYGVKD. The CDR3 is 15 amino acids. J was trimmed by 4 bases and V by 6 bases; bases with no gene match: 8. CDR3 in DNA: TGTGCCATCAGAACCGGGACAGGGGCGGGAGAGACCCAGTACTTC. Protein sequence: CAIRTGTGAGETQYF.

The rearrangement joins TRBV5-4 to TRBJ2-1; a weak D match, TRBD1 (6 bases). CDR3 size: 13 residues. With 4 bases removed from V and 5 bases from J, the gap between germline ends came to 10 bases. Germline assignment: CDR1 SGHNT and CDR2 YYREEE (reference sequence). CDR3 amino acids: CASSTGQHNEQFF. The DNA of the CDR3 is TGTGCCAGCAGCACCGGACAGCACAATGAGCAGTTCTTC.

The chain uses TRBV6-6 and TRBJ2-1; TRBD2 matches 8 bases. The junction had 8 bases not matched to a gene; V was cut back by 5 bases and J by 8 bases. This CDR3 has 14 amino acids. Looked up from germline, CDR1 is MNHNY and CDR2 is SVGAGI (reference sequence). CDR3 nucleotides: TGTGCCAGCAGTAGGGTAGCGGGATATTATGAGCAGTTCTTC. This gives the protein CASSRVAGYYEQFF.

CDR3 coding DNA: TGCGCCAGCAGCCCTACATTAACAGATACGCAGTATTTT. Amino acid sequence: CASSPTLTDTQYF. This chain links TRBV5-1 with TRBJ2-3; no reliable D call. This CDR3 has 13 amino acids. With 4 bases removed from V and 3 bases from J, the gap between germline ends came to 9 bases. In germline, CDR1 is SGHRS, CDR2 YFSETQ.

The chain recombines TRBV7-7 with TRBJ2-1; D is possibly TRBD1 (6 bases). CDR1 is SSHAT and CDR2 is FNYEAQ in the germline V gene (reference sequence). Trimming left V 2 bases short and J 2 bases short, with 10 bases between. The CDR3 has 15 residues. For the CDR3, the DNA is TGTGCCAGCAGCTTATCAGGGGTGCCCTACAATGAGCAGTTCTTC. Protein product: CASSLSGVPYNEQFF.

The V and J genes are TRBV6-6 and TRBJ1-4; 10 nucleotides align to TRBD1. V shed 2 bases, J shed 7 bases, and the junction held 4 bases outside the gene matches. Germline CDR1 is MNHNY and CDR2 is SVGAGI (reference sequence). The CDR3 is made up of 15 amino acids. The CDR3 DNA sequence: TGTGCCAGCAGTTACCGACAGGGGGCGAGTGAAAAACTGTTTTTT. Its translation: CASSYRQGASEKLFF.